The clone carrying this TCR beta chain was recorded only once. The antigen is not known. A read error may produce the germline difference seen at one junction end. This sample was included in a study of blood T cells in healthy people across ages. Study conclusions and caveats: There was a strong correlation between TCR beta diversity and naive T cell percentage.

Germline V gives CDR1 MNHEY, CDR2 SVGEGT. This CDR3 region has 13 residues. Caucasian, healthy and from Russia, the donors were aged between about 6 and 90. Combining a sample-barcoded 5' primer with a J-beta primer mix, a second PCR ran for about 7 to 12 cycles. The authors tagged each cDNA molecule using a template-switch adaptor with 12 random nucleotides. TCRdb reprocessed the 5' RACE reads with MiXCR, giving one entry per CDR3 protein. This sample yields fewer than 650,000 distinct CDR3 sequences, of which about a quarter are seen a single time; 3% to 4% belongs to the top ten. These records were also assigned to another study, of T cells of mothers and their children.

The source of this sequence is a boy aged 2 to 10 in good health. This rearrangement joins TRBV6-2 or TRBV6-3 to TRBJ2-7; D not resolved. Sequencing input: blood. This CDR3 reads CTSSYNGPYEQYF. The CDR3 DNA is TGTACCAGCAGTTACAACGGCCCCTACGAGCAGTACTTC.